The 14 T cell receptor beta chains below all came from one sample that was sequenced in a study of CD8 T cells in Susac syndrome. Random hexamers were used to reverse transcribe an amount of roughly 0.45 to 1 ug RNA. Each CDR3 protein gets one entry after TCRdb re-called the immunoSEQ multiplex PCR reads with MiXCR. The table shows approximately 190,000 distinct CDR3 sequences, with approximately 96% occurring only once. Material: CD4+ T cells from PBMCs. These receptors originate from a human donor with Susac syndrome.

The CDR3 spells CAWGDSLYGYTF. Here the CDR3 DNA reads TGTGCCTGGGGGGACTCCCTCTATGGCTACACCTTC. This sequence joins TRBV30 and TRBJ1-2; tentatively, D is TRBD1 (5 bases). The CDR3 consists of 12 residues. V shed 5 bases and J shed 4 bases, with 11 bases lying between them. CDR1 is GTSNPN, CDR2 SVGIG, per germline (reference sequence). The full variable domain, completed using reference TRBV30 and TRBJ1-2, is SQTIHQWPATLVQPVGSPLSLECTVEGTSNPNLYWYRQAAGRGLQLLFYSVGIGQISSEVPQNLSASRPQDRQFILSSKKLLLSDSGFYLCAWGDSLYGYTFGSGTRLTVV.

The genes are TRBV28 and TRBJ2-5; TRBD1 agrees at 7 bases. This CDR3 contains 15 residues. Germline CDR1 reads MDHEN; CDR2 reads SYDVKM. With V trimmed by 2 bases and J by 5 bases, 8 bases remained unmatched. CDR3 region: CASSLIAGGRETQYF. The CDR3 coding sequence is TGTGCCAGCAGTTTAATAGCAGGGGGTAGGGAGACCCAGTACTTC. Full variable domain (missing parts from reference TRBV28 and TRBJ2-5): DVKVTQSSRYLVKRTGEKVFLECVQDMDHENMFWYRQDPGLGLRLIYFSYDVKMKEKGDIPEGYSVSREKKERFSLILESASTNQTSMYLCASSLIAGGRETQYFGPGTRLLVL.

The chain links TRBV5-1 to TRBJ1-2; 9 nucleotides agree with TRBD1. Germline V gene lookup returns CDR1 SGHRS and CDR2 YFSETQ. The CDR3 runs to 14 residues. V was pared by 3 bases and J by 7 bases, with 7 bases of the junction left unmatched. This CDR3 reads CASSSRDRVTGYTF. The CDR3 bases are TGCGCCAGCAGCTCGCGGGACAGGGTGACTGGCTACACCTTC.

V gene TRBV3-1 combines with J gene TRBJ2-7; 10 bases match TRBD1. With 4 bases clipped from V and 1 base from J, the junction kept 4 bases outside the gene matches. The germline V gene encodes CDR1 LGHDT and CDR2 YNNKEL (reference sequence). The CDR3 consists of 15 residues. The CDR3, as DNA: TGTGCCAGCAGCCGACAGGGGGCTAGGTCCTACGAGCAGTACTTC. Amino acid sequence: CASSRQGARSYEQYF.

J is TRBJ2-5 and V is TRBV30, with D possibly being TRBD1 (5 bases). CDR3 length: 13 amino acids. V lost 2 bases to trimming and J lost 2 bases, with 9 bases between them. The germline CDR1 and CDR2 sequences are GTSNPN and SVGIG (reference sequence). CDR3 sequence reads: CAWSRDSQETQYF. In DNA form, the CDR3 reads TGTGCCTGGAGTCGAGACAGTCAAGAGACCCAGTACTTC.

This clonotype was detected a few times. The chain joins TRBV2 to TRBJ2-7, with TRBD1 identical over 8 bases. Germline assignment: CDR1 SNHLY and CDR2 FYNNEI. The CDR3 sequence is 13 residues long. V shed 8 bases, J shed 3 bases, and the junction held 6 bases outside the gene matches. DNA for the CDR3: TGTGCCAGCGGTGGACAGGGAGACTACGAGCAGTACTTC. Translating it yields CASGGQGDYEQYF.

CDR3 DNA sequence: TGTGCCAGCCGGTCCCAGGGAGGGGCAAATTCACCCCTCCACTTT. Its protein product is CASRSQGGANSPLHF. J is TRBJ1-6 and V is TRBV6-1; the D gene is possibly TRBD1 (5 bases). V was trimmed by 8 bases and J by 7 bases, leaving 18 bases between them. CDR1 and CDR2 (germline): MNHNS, SASEGT. The CDR3 runs to 15 residues.

This chain links TRBV27 with TRBJ2-7, with D uncertain. Germline lookup yields CDR1 MNHEY and CDR2 SMNVEV (reference sequence). The CDR3 length is 14 residues. V lost 4 bases to trimming and J lost 0 bases, with 10 bases between them. The CDR3 loop is CASSSDRISYEQYF. The CDR3 region has the DNA TGTGCCAGCAGTTCCGACCGGATCTCCTACGAGCAGTACTTC.

The chain uses TRBV4-3 and TRBJ1-2; D unclear. CDR1 is LGHNA, CDR2 YSLEER, per germline. CDR3 length equals 15 residues. The V and J ends lost 0 bases and 4 bases respectively, with 12 bases between them. In nucleotides, the CDR3 is TGCGCCAGCAGCCAAGATGAACAATCCCTCTATGGCTACACCTTC. Protein sequence: CASSQDEQSLYGYTF.

The V call is TRBV30, the J call TRBJ1-2; weak D call: TRBD1 (6 bases). The CDR3 is 14 residues long. Germline-derived CDR1 and CDR2 are GTSNPN and SVGIG (reference sequence). V lost 0 bases and J 5 bases, leaving 13 bases between the germline ends. As DNA, the CDR3 is TGTGCCTGGAGTGTAATGCAGGGGCCATATGGCTACACCTTC. Translation gives CAWSVMQGPYGYTF.

V and J are TRBV6-5 and TRBJ2-7; D perhaps matches TRBD2 (6 bases). The CDR3 is 14 residues long. Trimming took off 6 bases at V and 0 bases at J, with 12 bases between the two ends. Germline V gene sequence: CDR1 MNHEY, CDR2 SVGAGI. As DNA, the CDR3 is TGTGCCAGCAGCCAGGCGGGGCCCTCCTACGAGCAGTACTTC. It yields the protein CASSQAGPSYEQYF.

The chain uses TRBV7-2 and TRBJ2-5, with no clear D. V gave up 6 bases and J gave up 4 bases, with 6 bases separating them. The CDR3 totals 11 residues. From germline, CDR1 is SGHTA and CDR2 FQGNSA. CDR3 residues: CASSLIETQYF. As DNA, the CDR3 is TGTGCCAGCAGTTTGATAGAGACCCAGTACTTC.

This chain connects TRBV5-1 to TRBJ1-2, with D possibly TRBD1 on 5 matching bases. Germline V gene data show CDR1 as SGHRS and CDR2 as YFSETQ. The CDR3 sequence is 13 residues long. V dropped 0 bases and J dropped 4 bases, with 7 bases sitting between them. CDR3 DNA sequence: TGCGCCAGCAGCTTGGTGGGGGGCTATGGCTACACCTTC. Protein product: CASSLVGGYGYTF.

V is TRBV9 and J is TRBJ2-6; a weak D match, TRBD1 (5 bases). CDR1 and CDR2 from the germline V gene are SGDLS and YYNGEE. CDR3 length: 17 amino acids. The V end lost 0 bases, the J end lost 0 bases, and 10 bases lay between the germline ends. The CDR3, as DNA: TGTGCCAGCAGCGTAGCTCTTGACAGCTCTGGGGCCAACGTCCTGACTTTC. This codes for CASSVALDSSGANVLTF.